Shown below are 3 T cell receptor beta chains from a single sample sequenced in a study of CD8+CD57+ T cells in acquired aplastic anemia. The TCR beta profiling, which covered VDJ combination and CDR3 sequence, was carried out using genomic DNA as the template. TCRdb independently ran MiXCR on the reads; one entry per CDR3 protein. The sample lists roughly 130,000 distinct CDR3 sequences; 40% to 60% were seen once. The sequenced sample was sorted CD4+, CD8+, or CD8+CD57+ T cells (not recorded which) from PBMCs. The source is a human donor in good health, serving as a control.

The chain recombines TRBV14 with TRBJ2-5; 10 bases map to TRBD2. There are 16 residues in the CDR3. From germline, CDR1 is SGHDN and CDR2 FVKESK. V trimming: 2 bases; J trimming: 5 bases; junction bases outside the gene matches: 8. The CDR3 spells CASSQSGGASRETQYF. The CDR3 nucleotides read TGTGCCAGCAGCCAAAGCGGGGGGGCGTCGAGGGAGACCCAGTACTTC.

This clonotype was picked up many times. One end of the junction does not line up with germline, which may come from a read error. CDR3 sequence: CASRQDLASRDTQYF. CDR3 nucleotides: TGTGCCAGCAGGCAAGACCTAGCCTCCCGAGATACGCAGTATTTT. This chain links TRBV4-2 with TRBJ2-3; D perhaps matches TRBD2 (5 bases). This CDR3 has 15 amino acids. The germline CDR1 and CDR2 sequences are LGHNA and YNFKEQ.

Note on this clonotype: The junction does not match germline at one end; this may be a read error. The chain carries TRBV20-1 and TRBJ1-5; D not resolved. The CDR3 has 15 amino acids. Germline-derived CDR1 and CDR2 are DFQATT and SNEGSKA (reference sequence). CDR3 sequence (DNA): TGCGGTGCTAGCTACACGTCTGGGAGCAATCAGCCCCAGCACTTT. Translated, it gives CGASYTSGSNQPQHF.